The clone carrying this T cell receptor (beta chain) has just a few counts. The data were obtained in a study of shared clonotypes between healthy human individuals. Assay: immunoSEQ multiplex PCR; the TCRdb copy retains only in-frame clones and omits some. The sample lists about 2 million clones; roughly 95% were seen once. The CDR3 runs to 15 residues. Germline-derived CDR1 and CDR2 are LNHDA and SQIVND (reference sequence). With 6 bases removed from V and 2 bases from J, the gap between germline ends came to 11 bases. This receptor was taken from a man younger than 35 in good health. Sequenced: naive CD4+ T cells sorted from blood. Subset denoted: CD45RA+ positively selected. V usage is TRBV19 and J usage is TRBJ2-6; D possibly corresponds to TRBD1 (6 bases). The DNA for the CDR3 is TGTGCCAGTAGGCCCGAGGGGGCTGGGGCCAACGTCCTGACTTTC. Protein product: CASRPEGAGANVLTF.